A selection of T cell receptor beta chains follows, all from one sample in a study of blood T cells in healthy people across ages. TCRdb used MiXCR to reprocess the 5' RACE reads, holding one entry per CDR3 protein. In the table there are more than 900,000 distinct CDR3 sequences, 20% to 25% of which are singletons. These data were also reused for a study on T cells of mothers and their children.

The specimen sequenced was blood. The receptor set was obtained from a girl aged 2 to 10 in good health. The CDR3 runs from the conserved cysteine through the conserved F or W. Fields, in order: V gene, D gene, clone size, J gene, CDR3 protein, CDR3 DNA. A D gene is named only where the DNA matches it firmly. Size is stated for part of the rows, as once, few or many counts, or as a class when the clone is expanded.

V: TRBV7-2; D: -; size: -; J: TRBJ2-6; CDR3: CASSLAPQPESGANVLTF; DNA: TGTGCCAGCAGCTTAGCGCCGCAGCCTGAGTCTGGGGCCAACGTCCTGACTTTC
V: TRBV12-3/TRBV12-4; D: -; size: -; J: TRBJ1-2; CDR3: CASSSSNYDYTF; DNA: TGTGCCAGCAGCTCCTCTAACTATGACTACACCTTC
V: TRBV7-9; D: -; size: few; J: TRBJ2-7; CDR3: CASSSLTGRLEQYF; DNA: TGTGCCAGCAGCTCTTTAACAGGGAGGCTCGAGCAGTACTTC
V: TRBV7-2; D: TRBD1; size: -; J: TRBJ1-1; CDR3: CASSQWTGNTEAFF; DNA: TGTGCCAGCAGCCAGTGGACAGGAAACACTGAAGCTTTCTTT
V: TRBV3-1; D: TRBD1; size: -; J: TRBJ1-2; CDR3: CASSQTGVHGYTF; DNA: TGTGCCAGCAGCCAGACAGGGGTACATGGCTACACCTTC
V: TRBV29-1; D: -; size: few; J: TRBJ1-4; CDR3: CSVGAQNEKLFF; DNA: TGCAGCGTTGGGGCTCAAAATGAAAAACTGTTTTTT
V: TRBV6-5; D: -; size: few; J: TRBJ1-3; CDR3: CATGGSGNTIYF; DNA: TGTGCCACTGGGGGATCTGGAAACACCATATATTTT
V: TRBV10-3; D: TRBD2; size: -; J: TRBJ2-5; CDR3: CAIKRDRNLETQYF; DNA: TGTGCCATCAAGCGGGACCGCAACCTAGAGACCCAGTACTTC
V: TRBV29-1; D: TRBD1; size: few; J: TRBJ2-7; CDR3: CSVYDRGRSYEQYF; DNA: TGCAGCGTCTACGACAGGGGGCGATCCTACGAGCAGTACTTC
V: TRBV29-1; D: -; size: -; J: TRBJ1-1; CDR3: CSVESGHLTDTEAFF; DNA: TGCAGCGTTGAAAGCGGACACTTGACCGACACTGAAGCTTTCTTT
V: TRBV20-1; D: -; size: -; J: TRBJ2-4; CDR3: CSALLDRNLNIQYF; DNA: TGCAGTGCTCTTCTTGACAGGAATCTAAACATTCAGTACTTC
V: TRBV20-1; D: TRBD2; size: few; J: TRBJ2-3; CDR3: CSARSSGAGTDTQYF; DNA: TGCAGTGCTAGATCGAGCGGGGCAGGCACAGATACGCAGTATTTT
V: TRBV27; D: -; size: -; J: TRBJ2-2; CDR3: CASSSGTPTGELFF; DNA: TGTGCCAGCAGTTCCGGGACACCCACCGGGGAGCTGTTTTTT
V: TRBV6-1; D: TRBD1; size: few; J: TRBJ2-7; CDR3: CASRQTGYEQYF; DNA: TGTGCCAGCAGACAGACAGGGTACGAGCAGTACTTC
V: TRBV4-1; D: -; size: few; J: TRBJ2-7; CDR3: CASSQERAGYEQYF; DNA: TGCGCCAGCAGCCAAGAGAGGGCGGGCTACGAGCAGTACTTC
V: TRBV7-9; D: TRBD2; size: -; J: TRBJ2-1; CDR3: CASSLVRAGLRNEQFF; DNA: TGTGCCAGCAGCTTAGTACGAGCGGGACTCCGCAATGAGCAGTTCTTC
V: TRBV7-2; D: -; size: -; J: TRBJ2-7; CDR3: CASSQEFRRQYF; DNA: TGTGCCAGCAGCCAGGAATTTCGACGGCAGTACTTC
V: TRBV12-3/TRBV12-4; D: -; size: -; J: TRBJ2-1; CDR3: CASSFSSRNEQFF; DNA: TGTGCCAGCAGTTTCTCAAGTAGGAATGAGCAGTTCTTC
V: TRBV5-1; D: TRBD2; size: -; J: TRBJ2-1; CDR3: CASSLITGTSNEQFF; DNA: TGCGCCAGCAGCCTTATAACCGGGACTAGCAATGAGCAGTTCTTC
V: TRBV6-5; D: TRBD1; size: -; J: TRBJ1-6; CDR3: CASSYQSAGTGASSPLHF; DNA: TGTGCCAGCAGTTACCAATCAGCCGGGACAGGGGCAAGTTCACCCCTCCACTTT
V: TRBV10-3; D: TRBD2; size: -; J: TRBJ2-3; CDR3: CAISEPHPGLAGGRDTQYF; DNA: TGTGCCATCAGTGAGCCCCACCCGGGACTAGCGGGGGGGCGCGATACGCAGTATTTT
V: TRBV6-1; D: -; size: -; J: TRBJ2-4; CDR3: CASSQVQLAKNIQYF; DNA: TGTGCCAGCAGTCAAGTACAGTTAGCCAAAAACATTCAGTACTTC
V: TRBV6-2/TRBV6-3; D: -; size: few; J: TRBJ1-1; CDR3: CASSYSDGGTEAFF; DNA: TGTGCCAGCAGTTACTCGGACGGGGGTACTGAAGCTTTCTTT
V: TRBV6-2/TRBV6-3; D: -; size: -; J: TRBJ2-1; CDR3: CASIKGGQPYNEQFF; DNA: TGTGCCAGCATTAAAGGAGGTCAACCCTACAATGAGCAGTTCTTC
V: TRBV6-4; D: -; size: -; J: TRBJ2-1; CDR3: CASSERTGGEQFF; DNA: TGTGCCAGCAGTGAAAGAACCGGAGGTGAGCAGTTCTTC
V: TRBV15; D: -; size: -; J: TRBJ1-1; CDR3: CATSSLWLAEAFF; DNA: TGTGCCACCAGCAGTCTCTGGCTAGCTGAAGCTTTCTTT
V: TRBV7-2; D: TRBD2; size: few; J: TRBJ2-3; CDR3: CASSLVPPTSGSLTLGYAQYF; DNA: TGTGCCAGCAGCTTAGTCCCTCCCACTAGCGGGAGTCTCACATTGGGGTATGCGCAGTATTTT
V: TRBV29-1; D: -; size: -; J: TRBJ2-1; CDR3: CSVDAVDRATFNEQFF; DNA: TGCAGCGTCGACGCTGTTGATCGGGCGACATTCAATGAGCAGTTCTTC
V: TRBV12-3/TRBV12-4; D: -; size: few; J: TRBJ2-5; CDR3: CASRDRDGQETQYF; DNA: TGTGCCAGCAGGGACCGAGATGGGCAAGAGACCCAGTACTTC
V: TRBV7-9; D: TRBD1; size: -; J: TRBJ2-4; CDR3: CASSLHRTGENIQYF; DNA: TGTGCCAGCAGCTTACATAGAACAGGGGAAAACATTCAGTACTTC
V: TRBV27; D: -; size: -; J: TRBJ1-2; CDR3: CASSLRSTNYGYTF; DNA: TGTGCCAGCAGTCTTCGGTCAACAAACTATGGCTACACCTTC
V: TRBV27; D: -; size: -; J: TRBJ2-3; CDR3: CASSRLVRDRTQYF; DNA: TGTGCCAGCAGTCGACTAGTAAGAGATCGTACGCAGTATTTT
V: TRBV29-1; D: TRBD2; size: -; J: TRBJ2-5; CDR3: CSVDGLAAPLETQYF; DNA: TGCAGCGTTGATGGGCTAGCGGCCCCCCTAGAGACCCAGTACTTC
V: TRBV7-9; D: TRBD2; size: few; J: TRBJ2-3; CDR3: CASGTGLAGVTDTQYF; DNA: TGTGCCAGCGGAACAGGACTAGCGGGGGTCACAGATACGCAGTATTTT
V: TRBV5-6; D: -; size: -; J: TRBJ2-1; CDR3: CASSLVAGAGDEQFF; DNA: TGTGCCAGCAGCTTGGTTGCGGGAGCAGGGGATGAGCAGTTCTTC
V: TRBV20-1; D: -; size: few; J: TRBJ1-2; CDR3: CSARDHLGGTNYGYTF; DNA: TGCAGTGCTAGAGATCATCTGGGGGGCACTAACTATGGCTACACCTTC
V: TRBV20-1; D: TRBD1; size: -; J: TRBJ2-7; CDR3: CSAERDRGIEQYF; DNA: TGCAGTGCTGAGCGGGACAGGGGAATTGAGCAGTACTTC
V: TRBV3-1; D: -; size: few; J: TRBJ2-5; CDR3: CASSPEKGTQYF; DNA: TGTGCCAGCAGCCCAGAAAAGGGGACCCAGTACTTC
V: TRBV27; D: -; size: few; J: TRBJ2-3; CDR3: CASSSYRQTMYSADTQYF; DNA: TGTGCCAGCAGTAGTTACCGCCAGACGATGTACTCCGCAGATACGCAGTATTTT
V: TRBV15; D: TRBD1; size: -; J: TRBJ1-2; CDR3: CATSRGQQGFGGYTF; DNA: TGTGCCACCAGCAGAGGTCAACAGGGGTTCGGGGGCTACACCTTC
V: TRBV12-3/TRBV12-4; D: -; size: -; J: TRBJ2-3; CDR3: CASSYSETPRTDTQYF; DNA: TGTGCCAGCAGTTACAGTGAGACCCCTCGCACAGATACGCAGTATTTT
V: TRBV6-5; D: -; size: few; J: TRBJ2-7; CDR3: CASSYAGIGVRNEQYF; DNA: TGTGCCAGCAGTTACGCCGGAATCGGGGTAAGGAACGAGCAGTACTTC
V: TRBV6-2/TRBV6-3; D: -; size: -; J: TRBJ2-5; CDR3: CASSQGRIETQYF; DNA: TGTGCCAGCAGCCAGGGTAGGATAGAGACCCAGTACTTC
V: TRBV27; D: TRBD1; size: -; J: TRBJ2-2; CDR3: CASSKPGGPGELFF; DNA: TGTGCCAGCAGCAAACCAGGGGGCCCCGGGGAGCTGTTTTTT
V: TRBV25-1; D: -; size: few; J: TRBJ1-4; CDR3: CASGLGLGNEKLFF; DNA: TGTGCCAGCGGATTGGGACTGGGAAATGAAAAACTGTTTTTT
V: TRBV5-1; D: TRBD2; size: few; J: TRBJ2-1; CDR3: CASSLNLAGYNEQFF; DNA: TGCGCCAGCAGCTTGAATCTAGCGGGATACAATGAGCAGTTCTTC